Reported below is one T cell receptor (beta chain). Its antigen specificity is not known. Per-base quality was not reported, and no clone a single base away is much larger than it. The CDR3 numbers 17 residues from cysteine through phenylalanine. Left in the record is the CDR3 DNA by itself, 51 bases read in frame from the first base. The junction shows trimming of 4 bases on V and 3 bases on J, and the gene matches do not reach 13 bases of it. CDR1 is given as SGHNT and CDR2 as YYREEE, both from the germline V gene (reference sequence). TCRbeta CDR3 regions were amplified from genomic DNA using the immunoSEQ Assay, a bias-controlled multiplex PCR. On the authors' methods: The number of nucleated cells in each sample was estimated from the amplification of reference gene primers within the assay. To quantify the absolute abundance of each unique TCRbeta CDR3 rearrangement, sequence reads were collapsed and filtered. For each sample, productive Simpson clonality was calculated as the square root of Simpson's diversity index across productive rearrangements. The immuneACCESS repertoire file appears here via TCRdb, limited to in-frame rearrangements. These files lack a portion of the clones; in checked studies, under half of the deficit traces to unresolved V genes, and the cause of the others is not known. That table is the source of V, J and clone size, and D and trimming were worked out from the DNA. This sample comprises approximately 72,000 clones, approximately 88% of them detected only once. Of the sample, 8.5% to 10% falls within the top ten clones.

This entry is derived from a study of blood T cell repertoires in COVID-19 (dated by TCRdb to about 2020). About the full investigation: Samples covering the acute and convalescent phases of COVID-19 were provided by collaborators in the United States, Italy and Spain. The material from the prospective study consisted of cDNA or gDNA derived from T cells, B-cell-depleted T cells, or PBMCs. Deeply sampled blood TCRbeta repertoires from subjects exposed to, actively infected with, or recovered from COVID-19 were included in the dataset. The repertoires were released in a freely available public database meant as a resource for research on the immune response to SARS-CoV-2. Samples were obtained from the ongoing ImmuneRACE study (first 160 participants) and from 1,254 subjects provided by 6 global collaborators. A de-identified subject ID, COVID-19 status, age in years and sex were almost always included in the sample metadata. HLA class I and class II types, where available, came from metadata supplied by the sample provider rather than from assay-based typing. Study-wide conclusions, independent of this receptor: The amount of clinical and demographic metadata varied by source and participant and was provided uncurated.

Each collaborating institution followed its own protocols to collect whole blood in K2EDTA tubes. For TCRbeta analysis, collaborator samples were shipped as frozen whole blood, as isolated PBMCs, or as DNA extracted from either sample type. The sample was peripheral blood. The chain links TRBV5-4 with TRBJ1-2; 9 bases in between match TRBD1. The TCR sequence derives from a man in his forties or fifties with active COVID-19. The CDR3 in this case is CASSPGGTGRFDYGYTF. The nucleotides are TGTGCCAGCAGCCCTGGCGGGACAGGGAGGTTCGACTATGGCTACACCTTC.